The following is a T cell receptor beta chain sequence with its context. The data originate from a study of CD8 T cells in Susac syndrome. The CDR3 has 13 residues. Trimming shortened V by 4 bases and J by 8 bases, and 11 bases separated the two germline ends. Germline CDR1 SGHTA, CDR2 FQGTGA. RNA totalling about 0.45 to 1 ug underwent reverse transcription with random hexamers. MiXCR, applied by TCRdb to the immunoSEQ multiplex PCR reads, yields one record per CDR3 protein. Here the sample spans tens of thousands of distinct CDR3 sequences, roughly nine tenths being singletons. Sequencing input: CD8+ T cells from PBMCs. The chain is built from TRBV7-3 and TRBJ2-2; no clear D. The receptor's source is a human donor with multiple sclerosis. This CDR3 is CASSSPLGGELFF. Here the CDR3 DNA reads TGTGCCAGCAGCTCCCCCTTGGGGGGGGAGCTGTTTTTT.